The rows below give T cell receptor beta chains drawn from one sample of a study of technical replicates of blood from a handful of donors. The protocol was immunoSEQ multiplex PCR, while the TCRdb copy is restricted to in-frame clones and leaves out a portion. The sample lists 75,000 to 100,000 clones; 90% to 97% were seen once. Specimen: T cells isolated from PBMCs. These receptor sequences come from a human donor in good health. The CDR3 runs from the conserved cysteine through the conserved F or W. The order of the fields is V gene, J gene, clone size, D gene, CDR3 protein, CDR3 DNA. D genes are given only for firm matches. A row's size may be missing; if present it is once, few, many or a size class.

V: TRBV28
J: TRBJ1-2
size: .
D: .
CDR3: CASSLFLYGYTF
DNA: TGTGCCAGCAGTTTGTTCCTCTATGGCTACACCTTC

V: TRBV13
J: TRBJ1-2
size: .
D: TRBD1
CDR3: CASSSTGPGGGYTF
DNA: TGTGCCAGCAGCTCGACAGGGCCTGGTGGAGGCTACACCTTC

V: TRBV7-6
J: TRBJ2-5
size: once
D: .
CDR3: CASSLSLERETQYF
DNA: TGTGCCAGCAGCTTATCTCTTGAGCGGGAGACCCAGTACTTC

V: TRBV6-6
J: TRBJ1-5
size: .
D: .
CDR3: CASSSGLPGGQPQHF
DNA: TGTGCCAGCAGTTCAGGCCTCCCAGGAGGTCAGCCCCAGCATTTT

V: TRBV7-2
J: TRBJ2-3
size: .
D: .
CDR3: CASTLADTQYF
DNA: TGTGCCAGCACCCTAGCAGATACGCAGTATTTT

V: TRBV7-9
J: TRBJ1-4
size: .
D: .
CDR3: CASSRGGEKLFF
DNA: TGTGCCAGCAGCCGGGGGGGAGAAAAACTGTTTTTT

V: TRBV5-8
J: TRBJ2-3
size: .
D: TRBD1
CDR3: CASIHGTGRTDTQYF
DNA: TGTGCCAGCATCCATGGGACAGGGCGCACAGATACGCAGTATTTT

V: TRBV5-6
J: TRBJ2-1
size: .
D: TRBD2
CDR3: CASSLPTSGRRYEQFF
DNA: TGTGCCAGCAGCTTGCCGACTAGCGGGAGAAGGTATGAGCAGTTCTTC

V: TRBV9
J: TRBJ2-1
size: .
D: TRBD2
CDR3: CASSVVLAGRNEQFF
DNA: TGTGCCAGCAGCGTAGTACTAGCGGGAAGGAATGAGCAGTTCTTC

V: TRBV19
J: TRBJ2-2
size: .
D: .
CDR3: CASSLGGRVAGELFF
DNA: TGTGCCAGTAGTTTAGGGGGGAGGGTGGCCGGGGAGCTGTTTTTT

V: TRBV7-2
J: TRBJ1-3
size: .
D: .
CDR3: CASSPGSGNTIYF
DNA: TGTGCCAGCAGCCCCGGCTCTGGAAACACCATATATTTT

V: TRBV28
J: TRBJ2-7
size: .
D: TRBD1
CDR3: CASSSGQGAKEQYF
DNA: TGTGCCAGCAGCTCCGGACAGGGGGCGAAGGAGCAGTACTTC

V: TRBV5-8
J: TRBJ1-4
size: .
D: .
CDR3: CASSLGAQPEKLFF
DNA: TGTGCCAGCAGCTTGGGGGCACAGCCTGAAAAACTGTTTTTT

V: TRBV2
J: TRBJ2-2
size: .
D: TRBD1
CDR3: CASSWTGGSSTGELFF
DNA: TGTGCCAGCAGTTGGACAGGGGGCTCCTCCACCGGGGAGCTGTTTTTT

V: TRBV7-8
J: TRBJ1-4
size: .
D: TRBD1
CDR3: CASSFEPGGEKLFF
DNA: TGTGCCAGCAGCTTTGAACCAGGGGGAGAAAAACTGTTTTTT

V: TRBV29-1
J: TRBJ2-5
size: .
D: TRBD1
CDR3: CSVEPGQGFETQYF
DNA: TGCAGCGTTGAACCGGGACAGGGGTTTGAGACCCAGTACTTC

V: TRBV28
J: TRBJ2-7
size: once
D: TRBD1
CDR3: CASRLEGQGYEQYF
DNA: TGTGCCAGCAGGCTAGAGGGACAGGGTTACGAGCAGTACTTC

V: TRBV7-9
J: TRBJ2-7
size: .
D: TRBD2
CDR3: CASSLSREVLHEQYF
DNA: TGTGCCAGCAGCTTGTCACGGGAGGTACTACACGAGCAGTACTTC